The clone carrying this TCR beta chain was seen more than once but under ten times. This sample was taken from a study of T-cell memory formation after mild COVID-19. Study-wide context: The study found TCR clusters largely donor specific.

V shed 3 bases and J shed 7 bases, with 10 bases lying between them. Germline V gene data show CDR1 as SGDLS and CDR2 as YYNGEE. The CDR3 extends over 13 amino acids. In TCRdb, the 5' RACE reads were re-called with MiXCR into one record per CDR3 protein. The profile covers about 430,000 distinct CDR3 sequences, with about a sixth appearing a single time and 20% to 25% taken by the ten largest. The chain links TRBV9 to TRBJ2-2; D call uncertain. Specimen: PBMCs or a T cell subset sorted from them (not recorded which). This sequence originates from a man younger than 35 who had mild COVID-19 (a few samples of this study predate the infection). Cell type and time point are not known. CDR3 loop: CASSGLVGGELFF. The DNA of the CDR3 is TGTGCCAGCAGCGGGCTTGTAGGCGGGGAGCTGTTTTTT.